A single T cell receptor beta chain is shown here with its context. The antigen this receptor binds is unknown. No base quality information exists; no much larger clone differs at one position. V and J are trimmed by 7 bases and 6 bases, and the gene matches miss 10 bases of the junction. Counted from cysteine to phenylalanine, this CDR3 has 15 amino acids. Only the CDR3 DNA is retained, 45 bases long and in frame from the first base. The germline V gene (reference sequence) sets CDR1 to MNHEY and CDR2 to SMNVEV. CD8 naive samples were CD45RO-negative cells positively selected for CCR7, giving a CD45RA+CCR7+ population that excluded TemRA cells. Healthy HIV-negative adults with no recently reported acute infections or vaccinations were included as donors. Every donor was a Caucasian adult living in Nashville, Tennessee, USA. Blood was obtained by leukapheresis, after which PBMCs were separated by Ficoll-Histopaque density gradient centrifugation and cryopreserved in liquid nitrogen vapor phase. Purity and quantity of every magnetically sorted T cell population were checked by analytical flow cytometry. Genomic DNA was isolated from each sorted fraction and quantified by UV absorbance on a Nanodrop 2000c.

The sample comes from a study of shared clonotypes between healthy human individuals (dated by TCRdb to the early 2020s). Study-level background: The cohort included a few men and a couple of women between 18 and 49 years of age. For each donor, CD4 naive and CD4 memory were each given three plates, CD8 naive was given two plates, and CD8 memory was given one plate. To estimate repertoire size and how much clonotypes are shared between individuals, the study performed deep sequencing of blood TCR repertoires from a handful of healthy adults. Libraries were prepared and TCR repertoires were sequenced by different laboratories using diverse techniques, in order to increase sequencing depth and limit assay-specific biases. Leukapheresis yielded between about 0.8 and 8.9 billion PBMCs per donor.

Using the deep immunoSEQ assay, multiplex PCR amplified TCR CDR3 regions from genomic DNA. Extracted genomic DNA from each cell subset was distributed evenly across all wells of several immunoSEQ 96-well plates, and each plate was treated as a replicate. For sorted subsets, approximately 200 ng of genomic DNA, equivalent to tens of thousands of T cell genomes, went into each replicate PCR. The purified libraries were quantified using a Qubit 3.0 fluorometer, sized with a Bioanalyzer 2100, and then quantified again using the KAPA Library Quantification kit. Every immunoSEQ 96-well plate was sequenced on a separate single-read 150-cycle Illumina NextSeq 550 flow cell. Per the source publication's procedure: The immunoSEQ output contained only junctional sequences without quality scores, so filtering could not match that applied to full-length reads. To assign V/J genes and CDR3, sequences were annotated using PyIR, a Python wrapper for IgBLAST v1.9, with IMGT germline references. Reads with weak V/J assignments (E-value above 1e-6), missing CDR3, stop codons, out-of-frame junctions, or ambiguous translated residues were removed. A V3J clonotype was defined by an identical inferred V gene, J gene, and CDR3 amino acid sequence. Percentage overlap between repertoires was calculated by dividing the number of shared unique clonotypes by the size of the smaller repertoire. Repertoire richness was assessed with RTK rarefaction, the Chao1 estimator, and Recon v2.1 estimates of unobserved clonotypes. For all TCRbeta clonotypes obtained by the gDNA method from a few donors, generation probabilities were computed with OLGA. Imported from immuneACCESS, the table was reduced by TCRdb to in-frame sequences with V and J called. These copies leave out some clones; in studies compared against another copy, an unresolved V gene accounts for under half, and the cause of the remainder is not known. The DNA gave D and trimming, while V, J and clone size come from that table. Present in this sample are about 2.1 million clones, just under 95% of which were seen just once. About 1.7% of the sample belongs to the ten largest clones.

Overall results and qualifications from the work: About 4.5% of naive CD4, 3.5% of naive CD8, around 2.3% of memory CD4, and 0.35% to 0.4% of memory CD8 clonotypes were shared across a few donors. The small number of donors limited the genetic and exposure-history diversity represented. Compared with non-shared clonotypes, the clonotypes found in all four sorted-subset donors had higher generation probabilities. Estimated clonotype richness was generally larger for naive than for memory subsets. Sampling was limited to blood, and TCR repertoires in tissue likely differ from TCR repertoires in blood. Even with the large sequencing depth, rarefaction of the sorted-subset datasets indicated that sequencing was incomplete. Based on pairwise subsampling, the degree of clonotype sharing among donors was expected to be affected by sequencing depth.

The chain is assembled from TRBV27 and TRBJ2-7, and 12 bases in between align with TRBD2. The clonotype originates from a man younger than 30 in good health. Some clones in this sample may be carry-over from other donors' samples. Sequenced sample: naive CD8+ T cells from PBMCs. The intended sense of this specimen's cell subset or site label: CD45RA+CCR7+. CDR3 protein: CASTHVTSGRGEQYF. The DNA sequence reads TGTGCCAGCACCCACGTGACTAGCGGGAGAGGCGAGCAGTACTTC.